The 29 T cell receptor beta chains in this list originate from one sample, sequenced in a study of neurological immune-mediated disorders (dated by TCRdb to between 2018 and 2021). Preparation of the library involved 5' RACE. Sequencing was performed on an Illumina HiSeq 2500. TCRdb's own reprocessing of the public reads used fastp at Q25 and MiXCR and kept productive beta chains. Every distinct CDR3 protein forms one entry, paired with its most common genes and DNA. The sample table holds tens of thousands of distinct CDR3 sequences, of which about 6.9% were seen once. Of the sample, 0.45% to 0.6% is held by the ten largest clones. The specimen sequenced was CD4+ T cells from blood. Source of these receptors: a woman between 40 and 50 years old in good health.

This clonotype was observed many times. The chain employs TRBV2 and TRBJ2-7, with D unclear. V was clipped by 2 bases and J by 8 bases, with 7 bases between them. Germline lookup yields CDR1 SNHLY and CDR2 FYNNEI. This CDR3 comprises 11 residues. The CDR3, as DNA: TGTGCCAGCAGTGAATTCGGCCAGCAGTACTTC. As protein: CASSEFGQQYF.

This clonotype was counted ten times or more. This rearrangement joins TRBV20-1 to TRBJ2-5; 15 positions agree with TRBD2. CDR1 and CDR2 from the germline V gene are DFQATT and SNEGSKA (reference sequence). The ends lost 3 bases at V and 9 bases at J; junction bases unmatched: 11. The CDR3 consists of 16 residues. The DNA for the CDR3 is TGCAGTGCTAGTGGCCGGACTAGCGGGAGGGGTGGGGCCCAGTACTTC. It translates to CSASGRTSGRGGAQYF.

This clonotype was seen at least ten times. CDR3 nucleotide sequence: TGTGCCAGCAGTCGGGAACTAGCTTACGAGCAGTACTTC. Its protein is CASSRELAYEQYF. The rearrangement uses TRBV12-3 or TRBV12-4 and TRBJ2-7, with TRBD2 as a possible D gene (6 bases). The ends were cut back, 5 bases at V and 4 bases at J, with 12 bases in the middle. The CDR3 consists of 13 residues.

This clonotype came up many times. The chain has TRBV5-1 and TRBJ2-1, with 8 bases that match TRBD2. The V gene end was trimmed by 0 bases and the J gene end by 10 bases; junction bases not matched to a gene: 6. The CDR3 is made up of 14 amino acids. Germline V lookup: CDR1 SGHRS, CDR2 YFSETQ. CDR3 sequence (DNA): TGCGCCAGCAGCTTGGGTGGTAGCGGGAAGGAGCAGTTCTTC. Translation gives CASSLGGSGKEQFF. The whole variable domain, remainder taken from reference TRBV5-1 and TRBJ2-1, is KAGVTQTPRYLIKTRGQQVTLSCSPISGHRSVSWYQQTPGQGLQFLFEYFSETQRNKGNFPGRFSGRQFSNSRSEMNVSTLELGDSALYLCASSLGGSGKEQFFGPGTRLTVL.

This clonotype was recorded at least ten times. The rearrangement joins TRBV29-1 to TRBJ1-3; no clear D. V lost 6 bases to trimming and J lost 2 bases, with 8 bases between them. In germline, CDR1 is SQVTM, CDR2 ANQGSEA. This CDR3 is 12 amino acids long. CDR3 amino acids: CSVVETGNTIYF. The CDR3 DNA is TGCAGCGTGGTCGAAACTGGAAACACCATATATTTT.

This clonotype was detected many times. V usage is TRBV5-5 and J usage is TRBJ2-1; D gene unclear. This CDR3 comprises 16 residues. Trimming pared 5 bases from V and 0 bases from J, leaving 15 bases between. Germline CDR1 SGHKS, CDR2 YYEKEE (reference sequence). DNA of the CDR3: TGTGCCAGCAGATTTGGAGCCTCAAGCTCCTACAATGAGCAGTTCTTC. Translation gives CASRFGASSSYNEQFF.

This chain links TRBV5-1 with TRBJ2-2, with 10 bases identical to TRBD2. The V segment lost 1 base and the J segment 0 bases; nucleotides outside the gene matches: 0. CDR1 and CDR2 from the germline V gene are SGHRS and YFSETQ. The CDR3 loop spans 16 amino acids. The CDR3 sequence is CASSLTSGANTGELFF. The CDR3 DNA is TGCGCCAGCAGCTTGACTAGCGGGGCGAACACCGGGGAGCTGTTTTTT.

The sample holds many counts of this clonotype. V usage is TRBV5-6 and J usage is TRBJ1-6; D unresolved. Trimming pared 0 bases from V and 9 bases from J, leaving 10 bases between. Germline V gene data show CDR1 as SGHDT and CDR2 as YYEEEE. The CDR3 is 14 residues long. The CDR3 DNA sequence: TGTGCCAGCAGCTTGGAGACCTCCAGTTCACCCCTCCACTTT. Translated, it gives CASSLETSSSPLHF.

This clonotype was found many times. J is TRBJ2-1 and V is TRBV29-1; 9 nucleotides align to TRBD1. Germline values: CDR1 SQVTM, CDR2 ANQGSEA. There are 13 residues in the CDR3. Unmatched junction bases numbered 9, after V lost 7 bases and J lost 8 bases. The CDR3 bases are TGCAGCGGGAGACACACAGGGGGCCATGAGCAGTTCTTC. Translation gives CSGRHTGGHEQFF.

This clonotype was recorded only once. The V call is TRBV5-1, the J call TRBJ2-7, with D perhaps TRBD1 (7 bases). Germline V gene sequence: CDR1 SGHRS, CDR2 YFSETQ. The CDR3 totals 15 residues. Trimming took 3 bases from V and 1 from J, leaving 14 bases between them. Written as DNA, the CDR3 is TGCGCCAGCAGCTGGAGGGGGCCCTCTTCCTACGAGCAGTACTTC. Protein sequence: CASSWRGPSSYEQYF. Complete variable domain (other parts from reference TRBV5-1 and TRBJ2-7): KAGVTQTPRYLIKTRGQQVTLSCSPISGHRSVSWYQQTPGQGLQFLFEYFSETQRNKGNFPGRFSGRQFSNSRSEMNVSTLELGDSALYLCASSWRGPSSYEQYFGPGTRLTVT.

This clonotype has a count of ten or more. CDR3 DNA sequence: TGTGCCAGCAGCCGGCCACTAGCGGGAGGTGCCAGCTCCTACAATGAGCAGTTCTTC. Its translation is CASSRPLAGGASSYNEQFF. The chain carries TRBV7-2 and TRBJ2-1, with 12 positions matching TRBD2. The germline V gene encodes CDR1 SGHTA and CDR2 FQGNSA. After removal of 5 bases from V and 0 bases from J, the junction contained 11 bases not matched to a gene. CDR3 size: 19 residues.

This clonotype was seen many times. V and J are TRBV5-1 and TRBJ2-1; 9 bases map to TRBD2. The CDR3 has 16 amino acids. V shed 4 bases, J shed 8 bases, and the junction held 13 bases outside the gene matches. CDR1 and CDR2 (germline): SGHRS, YFSETQ. The CDR3 reads CASSQAGGGIIYEQFF. CDR3 DNA sequence: TGCGCCAGCAGCCAGGCGGGGGGGGGCATTATCTATGAGCAGTTCTTC.

This clonotype was recorded at least ten times. The gene calls are TRBV20-1 and TRBJ2-5; 7 nucleotides agree with TRBD2. The V gene's germline CDR1 is DFQATT and CDR2 SNEGSKA (reference sequence). The ends lost 5 bases at V and 1 base at J; junction bases unmatched: 13. The length of the CDR3 is 16 residues. The CDR3 coding sequence is TGCAGTGCTGTCAACCTAGCGGAGCCCCTCCAAGAGACCCAGTACTTC. This encodes CSAVNLAEPLQETQYF.

At least ten counts were recorded for this clonotype. The chain combines TRBV5-1 with TRBJ2-5; unclear D gene. This CDR3 region has 11 residues. Germline values: CDR1 SGHRS, CDR2 YFSETQ. Trimming pared 2 bases from V and 1 base from J, leaving 0 bases between. For the CDR3, the DNA is TGCGCCAGCAGCTTCCAAGAGACCCAGTACTTC. Protein sequence: CASSFQETQYF.

This clonotype was seen ten or more times. The chain is built from TRBV20-1 and TRBJ2-2; a weak D match, TRBD2 (5 bases). This CDR3 has 12 amino acids. Germline CDR1 is DFQATT and CDR2 is SNEGSKA (reference sequence). V was trimmed by 6 bases and J by 7 bases, leaving 12 bases between them. The CDR3 DNA reads TGCAGTGCCCCAGCGGTAATCGGGGAGCTGTTTTTT. Residues: CSAPAVIGELFF.

This clonotype was observed many times. The V call is TRBV11-2, the J call TRBJ2-7; possibly TRBD2 for D (6 bases). The V gene lost 5 bases and the J gene lost 3 bases, with 11 bases spanning the gap. The CDR3 is 13 residues long. Germline lookup yields CDR1 SGHAT and CDR2 FQNNGV. The CDR3 reads CASSPGLLYEQYF. CDR3 DNA: TGTGCCAGCAGCCCGGGACTCCTCTACGAGCAGTACTTC.

Many counts were recorded for this clonotype. The rearrangement joins TRBV5-5 to TRBJ2-5; no firm D call. This CDR3 is 12 amino acids long. V was trimmed by 5 bases and J by 5 bases, leaving 10 bases between them. Germline values: CDR1 SGHKS, CDR2 YYEKEE (reference sequence). This chain's CDR3 is CASSGDTETQYF. The CDR3 DNA is TGTGCCAGCAGTGGGGATACGGAGACCCAGTACTTC.

There are many counts of this clonotype. The chain's CDR3 is CASSFRDRGYEQYF. The CDR3 DNA follows: TGTGCCAGCAGTTTCCGGGACAGGGGCTACGAGCAGTACTTC. The rearrangement uses TRBV28 and TRBJ2-7; 10 bases map to TRBD1. Germline-derived CDR1 and CDR2 are MDHEN and SYDVKM. The CDR3 is made up of 14 amino acids. J lost 3 bases, V lost 3 bases, and 2 bases had no gene match. The full variable domain, in which reference TRBV28 and TRBJ2-7 provide the parts outside the CDR3, is DVKVTQSSRYLVKRTGEKVFLECVQDMDHENMFWYRQDPGLGLRLIYFSYDVKMKEKGDIPEGYSVSREKKERFSLILESASTNQTSMYLCASSFRDRGYEQYFGPGTRLTVT.

This clonotype was counted at least ten times. This rearrangement joins TRBV10-3 to TRBJ2-6; no definite D call. Looked up from germline, CDR1 is ENHRY and CDR2 is SYGVKD. There are 14 residues in the CDR3. The V and J ends lost 10 bases and 0 bases respectively, with 10 bases between them. The CDR3 sequence: CATKHVSGANVLTF. The DNA of the CDR3 is TGTGCCACCAAACATGTCTCTGGGGCCAACGTCCTGACTTTC.

In its sample, this clonotype was seen many times. The chain couples TRBV20-1 to TRBJ1-6; 8 positions agree with TRBD1. The CDR3 sequence is 14 residues long. The germline V gene has CDR1 DFQATT and CDR2 SNEGSKA (reference sequence). V gave up 6 bases and J gave up 3 bases; unmatched junction bases: 4. The CDR3 is CSAKQGDYNSPLHF. CDR3 DNA sequence: TGCAGTGCCAAACAGGGGGACTATAATTCACCCCTCCACTTT.

V gene TRBV7-8 combines with J gene TRBJ2-5; 8 nucleotides line up with TRBD2. This CDR3 spans 13 amino acids. Trimming cost V 5 bases and J 3 bases; bases outside gene matches: 2. Germline V CDR1 and CDR2: SGHVS, FQNEAQ. CDR3 sequence (DNA): TGTGCCAGCAGCCAACTAGCGGAAGAGACCCAGTACTTC. Amino acid sequence: CASSQLAEETQYF.

This clonotype was picked up many times. V and J are TRBV3-1 and TRBJ2-1; D remains unclear. V lost 4 bases, J lost 13 bases, and 26 bases lay in between. Germline V gene sequence: CDR1 LGHDT, CDR2 YNNKEL (reference sequence). The CDR3 covers 16 residues. DNA for the CDR3: TGTGCCAGCAGCCCCCCGCAAGTCCTGGACCCCCAGGCACAGTTCTTC. Its translation is CASSPPQVLDPQAQFF.

This clonotype was recorded at least ten times. The chain couples TRBV5-6 to TRBJ1-6, with 9 bases fitting TRBD1. Trimming cost V 4 bases and J 8 bases; bases outside gene matches: 7. The CDR3 runs 15 residues. Per the germline V gene, CDR1 is SGHDT and CDR2 is YYEEEE. CDR3 DNA sequence: TGTGCCAGCAGCGCTGACAGGGGGTCGGATTCACCCCTCCACTTT. It codes for CASSADRGSDSPLHF.

This clonotype appeared many times. The rearrangement joins TRBV10-3 to TRBJ2-7; 10 nucleotides agree with TRBD2. Germline V gene data show CDR1 as ENHRY and CDR2 as SYGVKD. This CDR3 is 14 amino acids long. The J segment lost 5 bases and the V segment lost 5 bases, leaving 6 bases of the junction unmatched. The chain's CDR3 is CAISRLAGDNEQYF. Written as DNA, the CDR3 is TGTGCCATCAGTCGCCTAGCGGGAGACAACGAGCAGTACTTC.

This clonotype was seen at least ten times. J is TRBJ1-1 and V is TRBV25-1, with 10 bases aligning to TRBD1. CDR1 and CDR2 from the germline V gene are MGHDK and SYGVNS. This CDR3 region has 22 residues. The V segment lost 1 base and the J segment 7 bases; nucleotides outside the gene matches: 27. The CDR3 DNA sequence: TGTGCCAGCAGTGAATCCTGGACAGGGGGTTTTAATCTGGTGCGGGTAGAAGGTGAAGCTTTCTTT. It yields the protein CASSESWTGGFNLVRVEGEAFF.

In its sample, this clonotype was seen many times. This chain joins TRBV14 and TRBJ1-2; D remains unclear. The CDR3 has 14 amino acids. V was trimmed by 2 bases and J by 6 bases, leaving 13 bases between them. Germline V lookup: CDR1 SGHDN, CDR2 FVKESK. As DNA, the CDR3 is TGTGCCAGCAGCCAATTTTCAGGTTCCGATGGCTACACCTTC. The encoded protein is CASSQFSGSDGYTF.

In its sample, this clonotype was seen many times. The chain carries TRBV20-1 and TRBJ2-1; D remains ambiguous. The CDR3 sequence is 17 residues long. CDR1 is DFQATT and CDR2 is SNEGSKA in the germline V gene (reference sequence). Trimming removed 0 bases at V and 7 bases at J, with 22 bases between. The CDR3 DNA is TGCAGTGCTAGAGATTCCCGAGAAGTCTATGTAGAGAATGAGCAGTTCTTC. It is translated as CSARDSREVYVENEQFF.

The table lists this clonotype with many counts. The chain is built from TRBV25-1 and TRBJ2-1, with D perhaps given as TRBD1 or TRBD2 (5 bases each). The V gene lost 5 bases and the J gene lost 8 bases, with 10 bases spanning the gap. CDR3 size: 12 residues. Germline-derived CDR1 and CDR2 are MGHDK and SYGVNS. The CDR3 DNA follows: TGTGCCAGCAGTAACAGGCGGGATGAGCAGTTCTTC. This gives the protein CASSNRRDEQFF.

This clonotype was detected ten times or more. The rearrangement joins TRBV20-1 to TRBJ1-6, with D maybe TRBD1 (5 bases). This CDR3 spans 16 amino acids. Germline CDR1 is DFQATT and CDR2 is SNEGSKA (reference sequence). V lost 6 bases and J 0 bases, leaving 15 bases between the germline ends. The CDR3 DNA reads as TGCAGTGCAGCCTTGACAGTTAGCTCCTATAATTCACCCCTCCACTTT. It translates to CSAALTVSSYNSPLHF.